This T cell receptor beta chain was recovered during a study of regulatory T cells in long-lasting Graves disease. Time point here: persistent/refractory GD, antithyroid drugs over 5 years with positive TRAb. RNA extracted from PBMCs served as the sequencing template. Trimming cost V 7 bases and J 4 bases, with 11 bases left between them. Germline assignment: CDR1 MNHNS and CDR2 SASEGT. The CDR3 contains 13 residues. In this sample, this clonotype turned up a few times. The antigen is not known. Study outcomes and limitations: Patients with persistent disease showed a bias toward TRBV28, TRBJ1-2 and TRBJ2-5.

For TCR beta, libraries came from iRepertoire HTBI primers and Arm-PCR of CDR3 regions. One entry per CDR3 protein results from TCRdb running MiXCR on the multiplex PCR reads. The table lists 400,000 to 450,000 distinct CDR3 sequences, around 20% of them singletons. The origin of this receptor is a female donor with Graves disease. The sample here was peripheral blood mononuclear cells (PBMCs), taken when the disease was refractory, from a patient treated with antithyroid drugs. The chain joins TRBV6-1 to TRBJ1-5, with D possibly TRBD1 on 5 matching bases. CDR3 residues: CASKWTKNQPQHF. CDR3 sequence (DNA): TGTGCCAGCAAATGGACAAAGAATCAGCCCCAGCATTTT.